This entry is about one T cell receptor (beta chain). A clone one base away is much larger, so this may be a read error. Amplification of TCR alpha and beta CDR3 regions from RNA used iRepertoire nested multiplex PCR. One entry per CDR3 protein results from TCRdb running MiXCR on the multiplex PCR reads. In the table there are about 400,000 distinct CDR3 sequences, about two fifths of which are singletons. The entry originates in a study of glioma-infiltrating T cells. The CDR3 sequence is 15 residues long. V was shortened by 5 bases and J by 1 base, with 18 bases between the two germline ends. Germline values: CDR1 DFQATT, CDR2 SNEGSKA (reference sequence).

The rearrangement uses TRBV20-1 and TRBJ2-7; tentative D call: TRBD1 (5 bases). This sequence was found in a human donor with low-grade glioma or glioblastoma, undergoing nonglioma brain surgery, or in good health (not recorded which). Sequenced material: glioma tissue, nonneoplastic brain tissue, or PBMCs (not recorded which). In DNA form, the CDR3 reads TGCAGTGCTCGGGTTGACAGCGACTTATCCTACGAGCAGTACTTC. Residues: CSARVDSDLSYEQYF.